Each of the 3 T cell receptor beta chains below was sequenced from the same sample in a study of blood T cell repertoires in COVID-19. TCRdb keeps only in-frame clones here, not all; method: immunoSEQ multiplex PCR. This table holds about 200,000 clones, approximately 80% found once. The sample comprised peripheral blood. These receptors all stem from a man between 60 and 70 years old with COVID-19, enrolled during active disease.

This chain connects TRBV11-2 to TRBJ1-3; D might be TRBD1 (5 bases). V dropped 2 bases and J dropped 2 bases, with 16 bases sitting between them. The germline CDR1 and CDR2 sequences are SGHAT and FQNNGV. This CDR3 region has 17 residues. The CDR3 nucleotides are TGTGCCAGCAGCTTATGGGGCCCACCGTCTCCTGGAAACACCATATATTTT. Protein: CASSLWGPPSPGNTIYF. Full variable domain (missing parts from reference TRBV11-2 and TRBJ1-3): EAGVAQSPRYKIIEKRQSVAFWCNPISGHATLYWYQQILGQGPKLLIQFQNNGVVDDSQLPKDRFSAERLKGVDSTLKIQPAKLEDSAVYLCASSLWGPPSPGNTIYFGEGSWLTVV.

The J gene is TRBJ1-1, the V gene TRBV11-2; D is undetermined. The CDR3 is 14 residues long. With 5 bases removed from V and 0 bases from J, the gap between germline ends came to 10 bases. Germline CDR1 SGHAT, CDR2 FQNNGV. The CDR3 nucleotides are TGTGCCAGCAGCCCTTACAACATGAACACTGAAGCTTTCTTT. It yields the protein CASSPYNMNTEAFF.

The rearrangement joins TRBV5-8 to TRBJ2-3, with TRBD2 identical over 12 bases. V dropped 4 bases and J dropped 3; count of bases not matched to a gene: 9. CDR1 is SGHTS, CDR2 YDEGEE, per germline. The CDR3 totals 17 residues. The CDR3 nucleotides are TGTGCCAGCAGCCTCGCATCGACTAGCGGGGGAACAGATACGCAGTATTTT. Residues: CASSLASTSGGTDTQYF.